The clone carrying this TCR beta chain has only one observation. TCRdb's copy holds only in-frame clones and misses some; the assay was immunoSEQ multiplex PCR. The sample records about 110,000 clones, around 65% being singletons. The sample belongs to a study of shared clonotypes between healthy human individuals. There are 13 residues in the CDR3. In germline, CDR1 is SGHRS, CDR2 YFSETQ. The V and J ends lost 0 bases and 1 base respectively, with 4 bases between them. This chain connects TRBV5-1 to TRBJ1-2; D gene ambiguous. The specimen was memory CD8+ T cells sorted from blood. The subset is: CD45RO+ cells pooled with CCR7-negative TemRA cells. This receptor was identified in a woman aged 25-40 years in good health. The CDR3 loop reads CASSLDGNYGYTF. The DNA for the CDR3 is TGCGCCAGCAGCTTGGACGGTAACTATGGCTACACCTTC.